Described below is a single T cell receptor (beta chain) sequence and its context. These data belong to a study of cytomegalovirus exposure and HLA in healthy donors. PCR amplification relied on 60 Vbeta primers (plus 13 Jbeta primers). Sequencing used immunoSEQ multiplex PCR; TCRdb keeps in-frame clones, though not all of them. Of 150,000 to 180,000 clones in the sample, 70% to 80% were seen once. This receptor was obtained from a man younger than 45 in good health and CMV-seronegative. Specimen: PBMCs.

CDR3 in DNA: TGTGCCAGCGCCCTCGCGAGGGCACCGGGAACCCAGTACTTC. Its translation is CASALARAPGTQYF. The gene calls are TRBV14 and TRBJ2-5; perhaps TRBD2 as D (5 bases). CDR3 size: 14 residues. Germline CDR1 and CDR2: SGHDN and FVKESK. V was shortened by 8 bases and J by 8 bases, with 21 bases between the two germline ends.